The 21 T cell receptor beta chains listed next were all sequenced from one sample in a study of vaccination and CD4 T cells after COVID-19. An Oncomine TCR Beta short-read assay was used to sequence the DNA from cultured CD4+ T cells. In TCRdb, the PCR reads were re-called with MiXCR into one record per CDR3 protein. Of 10,000 to 15,000 distinct CDR3 sequences in the sample, 42% were seen once. Treatment meaning: approximately nine-day PBMC culture with coronavirus spike peptide pools or control peptides (ViraFEST assay). The antigens for these receptors are not known. Sequencing was performed on CD4+ T cells from blood, cultured in vitro, taken before SARS-CoV-2 vaccination. These receptors were taken from a human donor who had recovered from COVID-19.

The chain joins TRBV5-1 to TRBJ2-7; the D gene is possibly TRBD2 (5 bases). The CDR3 is made up of 15 amino acids. V lost 0 bases and J lost 7, with 17 bases in between. Germline CDR1 is SGHRS and CDR2 is YFSETQ. This CDR3 is CASSLDIGNPGEQYF. The CDR3 nucleotides read TGCGCCAGCAGCTTGGACATCGGCAACCCGGGGGAGCAGTACTTC. Combining the CDR3 with reference TRBV5-1 and TRBJ2-7 gives the whole variable domain KAGVTQTPRYLIKTRGQQVTLSCSPISGHRSVSWYQQTPGQGLQFLFEYFSETQRNKGNFPGRFSGRQFSNSRSEMNVSTLELGDSALYLCASSLDIGNPGEQYFGPGTRLTVT.

A few counts support this clonotype. The chain has TRBV20-1 and TRBJ2-7; 7 positions match TRBD1. Germline lookup yields CDR1 DFQATT and CDR2 SNEGSKA (reference sequence). The CDR3 runs to 13 residues. Losses at the gene ends were 2 bases for V and 3 bases for J; bases not matched to a gene: 4. The CDR3 DNA reads TGCAGTGCTAGAAGGGACAGCCGCTACGAGCAGTACTTC. Translating it yields CSARRDSRYEQYF.

The V gene is TRBV6-1, the J gene TRBJ1-6; tentatively, D is TRBD1 (5 bases). Germline V lookup: CDR1 MNHNS, CDR2 SASEGT. Between the trimmed V and J ends, which lost 0 bases and 3 bases, there was a span of 15 bases. The length of the CDR3 is 18 residues. The DNA of the CDR3 is TGTGCCAGCAGTGAAGCGCAATTGCAGGGCGTCTATAATTCACCCCTCCACTTT. It translates to CASSEAQLQGVYNSPLHF.

This clonotype was observed a single time. The chain links TRBV19 to TRBJ2-5; 11 bases align to TRBD2. The CDR3 totals 15 residues. Germline loops: CDR1 LNHDA, CDR2 SQIVND (reference sequence). Trimming took 4 bases from V and 2 from J; bases not matched to a gene: 3. CDR3 nucleotides: TGTGCCAGTAGTAGACTAGCGGGGTCACAAGAGACCCAGTACTTC. This sequence encodes CASSRLAGSQETQYF.

V and J are TRBV7-9 and TRBJ1-2; D is undetermined. The CDR3 totals 15 residues. The V and J ends lost 5 bases and 6 bases respectively, with 19 bases between them. Germline V gives CDR1 SEHNR, CDR2 FQNEAQ (reference sequence). The CDR3 reads CASSPIGVALDGYTF. The CDR3 DNA is TGTGCCAGCAGCCCTATTGGGGTGGCTTTAGATGGCTACACCTTC.

The chain has TRBV6-1 and TRBJ1-1, with D possibly matching TRBD1 (6 bases). V lost 6 bases and J lost 7, with 15 bases in between. CDR3 length: 13 residues. Looked up from germline, CDR1 is MNHNS and CDR2 is SASEGT. CDR3 bases: TGTGCCAGCAGGCCGAGGGGGGAGGATGAAGCTTTCTTT. Its protein product is CASRPRGEDEAFF.

The CDR3 loop is CASSLSISPGMNSPLHF. The CDR3 DNA is TGTGCCAGCAGTTTATCCATATCCCCAGGGATGAATTCACCCCTCCACTTT. The rearrangement links TRBV28 to TRBJ1-6; TRBD1 might be the D (5 bases). Deletions cut 1 base from V and 7 bases from J, with 17 bases between. Germline loops: CDR1 MDHEN, CDR2 SYDVKM. The CDR3 spans 17 residues.

This clonotype was found a few times. The V gene is TRBV7-9, the J gene TRBJ1-2; 7 bases fit TRBD1. After removal of 3 bases from V and 5 bases from J, the junction contained 3 bases not matched to a gene. Germline CDR1 SEHNR, CDR2 FQNEAQ (reference sequence). The CDR3 has 13 amino acids. CDR3 nucleotide sequence: TGTGCCAGCAGCTTTGACAGGGAGTATGGCTACACCTTC. Its translation is CASSFDREYGYTF.

This clonotype was detected a few times. CDR3 region: CSVGTSGTDTQYF. CDR3 bases: TGCAGTGTGGGGACTAGCGGCACAGATACGCAGTATTTT. This chain connects TRBV20-1 to TRBJ2-3; 10 bases line up with TRBD2. This CDR3 contains 13 residues. Germline CDR1 and CDR2: DFQATT and SNEGSKA (reference sequence). Trimming at V came to 7 bases and at J to 1 base, leaving 2 bases not matched to a gene.

J is TRBJ1-2 and V is TRBV6-1; D unclear. The CDR3 is 13 amino acids. V was shortened by 4 bases and J by 4 bases, with 10 bases between the two germline ends. Germline V gene data show CDR1 as MNHNS and CDR2 as SASEGT. CDR3: CASSGRSPYGYTF. CDR3 nucleotide sequence: TGTGCCAGCAGTGGACGGAGTCCCTATGGCTACACCTTC.

The V gene is TRBV5-1, the J gene TRBJ2-5, with TRBD2 identical over 8 bases. This CDR3 contains 15 residues. The V segment lost 5 bases and the J segment 1 base; nucleotides outside the gene matches: 7. Germline loops: CDR1 SGHRS, CDR2 YFSETQ. CDR3 sequence (DNA): TGCGCCAGCAGGGGACCCAGCGGGAGCCAAGAGACCCAGTACTTC. The encoded protein is CASRGPSGSQETQYF.

This clonotype is termed medium-sized. The J gene is TRBJ1-5, the V gene TRBV24-1; 8 bases are shared with TRBD1. The CDR3 contains 14 residues. Germline V gene sequence: CDR1 KGHDR, CDR2 SFDVKD. V lost 7 bases to trimming and J lost 6 bases; unmatched junction nucleotides: 7. CDR3: CATSGRGPGQPQHF. CDR3 nucleotide sequence: TGTGCCACCAGCGGCAGGGGGCCAGGTCAGCCCCAGCATTTT.

This sequence joins TRBV7-6 and TRBJ2-2; 9 nucleotides line up with TRBD2. This CDR3 comprises 19 residues. The trim removed 1 base at V and 5 bases at J, leaving 14 bases unmatched. Per germline, CDR1 SGHVS and CDR2 FNYEAQ. For the CDR3, the DNA is TGTGCCAGCAGCTTAGGACCTGCGGGAGGGGCCAGTGGGACCGGGGAGCTGTTTTTT. Its translation is CASSLGPAGGASGTGELFF.

The J gene is TRBJ1-1, the V gene TRBV7-2; D is perhaps TRBD1 (5 bases). The V and J ends lost 7 bases and 1 base respectively, with 7 bases between them. This CDR3 is 12 amino acids long. Germline values: CDR1 SGHTA, CDR2 FQGNSA. The CDR3: CASIQGNTEAFF. The CDR3 DNA sequence: TGTGCCAGCATCCAGGGGAACACTGAAGCTTTCTTT.

The chain recombines TRBV19 with TRBJ2-7, with D uncertain. Trimming pared 3 bases from V and 2 bases from J, leaving 11 bases between. CDR1 is LNHDA, CDR2 SQIVND, per germline (reference sequence). The CDR3 contains 14 residues. CDR3 amino acids: CASSIRSVPYEQYF. The CDR3 DNA follows: TGTGCCAGTAGTATTCGGAGCGTTCCCTACGAGCAGTACTTC.

The CDR3 loop reads CASSSSDKNTEAFF. The CDR3 bases are TGTGCCAGCAGCTCCTCAGACAAGAACACTGAAGCTTTCTTT. This rearrangement joins TRBV7-2 to TRBJ1-1, with D unclear. CDR1 is SGHTA and CDR2 is FQGNSA in the germline V gene. The CDR3 spans 14 residues. Trimming removed 4 bases at V and 1 base at J, with 10 bases between.

The rearrangement joins TRBV7-3 to TRBJ2-1; TRBD2 agrees at 8 bases. V lost 5 bases and J lost 9; bases outside the gene matches: 12. Germline lookup yields CDR1 SGHTA and CDR2 FQGTGA. The CDR3 length is 15 residues. The CDR3 spells CASSTGGGPGGEQFF. CDR3 sequence (DNA): TGTGCCAGCAGCACGGGAGGGGGTCCTGGGGGTGAGCAGTTCTTC.

The chain carries TRBV7-2 and TRBJ1-5; D is undetermined. V dropped 0 bases and J dropped 5 bases, with 5 bases sitting between them. CDR1 and CDR2 from the germline V gene are SGHTA and FQGNSA. The CDR3 covers 13 residues. The CDR3 spells CASSLARYQPQHF. DNA for the CDR3: TGTGCCAGCAGCTTAGCTCGATATCAGCCCCAGCATTTT.

The chain couples TRBV25-1 to TRBJ1-2, with D maybe TRBD1 (6 bases). The CDR3 has 13 amino acids. V lost 6 bases to trimming and J lost 2 bases, with 10 bases between them. Looked up from germline, CDR1 is MGHDK and CDR2 is SYGVNS. The chain's CDR3 is CASRARGNYGYTF. Here the CDR3 DNA reads TGTGCCAGCAGGGCCAGGGGCAACTATGGCTACACCTTC.

This clonotype was seen a handful of times. The V call is TRBV4-1, the J call TRBJ2-3, with D perhaps given as TRBD1 or TRBD2 (5 bases each). V lost 1 base to trimming and J lost 2 bases, with 7 bases between them. This CDR3 has 14 residues. CDR1 is MGHRA and CDR2 is YSYEKL in the germline V gene. DNA for the CDR3: TGCGCCAGCAGCCAAGCGGGGCCCACAGATACGCAGTATTTT. This translates into CASSQAGPTDTQYF.

A few counts support this clonotype. CDR3 DNA sequence: TGCAGTGCTAAATTCCAAGAGGGCAATCAGCCCCAGCATTTT. Its translation is CSAKFQEGNQPQHF. This chain uses TRBV20-1 with TRBJ1-5, with D uncertain. V was pared by 4 bases and J by 2 bases, with 12 bases between. The CDR3 has 14 residues. Per the germline V gene, CDR1 is DFQATT and CDR2 is SNEGSKA (reference sequence).